This T cell receptor beta chain was sequenced during a study of control samples from healthy donors and cancer patients. Germline V lookup: CDR1 SGHVS, CDR2 FNYEAQ. The CDR3 runs to 16 residues. Trimming left V 3 bases short and J 2 bases short, with 16 bases between. Assay: immunoSEQ multiplex PCR; the TCRdb copy retains only in-frame clones and omits some. The sample lists around 79,000 clones, approximately 93% occurring once. The rearrangement links TRBV7-6 to TRBJ1-1, with D possibly matching TRBD1 (6 bases). This sequence originates from a woman aged 40 to 50 with lung cancer. Sequencing was performed on PBMCs. CDR3 DNA sequence: TGTGCCAGCAGCTTCGAAACAGGGAGGAGAAACACTGAAGCTTTCTTT. Translating gives CASSFETGRRNTEAFF.